This T cell receptor beta chain was captured by sequencing in a study of T-cell reconstitution after alpha-beta-depleted transplantation in children. The germline gives CDR1 DFQATT, CDR2 SNEGSKA (reference sequence). Deletions cut 3 bases from V and 6 bases from J, with 11 bases between. The CDR3 covers 12 residues. Construction of the TCRbeta library involved unique molecular identifiers. MiXCR, applied by TCRdb to the PCR reads, yields one record per CDR3 protein. The repertoire includes hundreds of thousands of distinct CDR3 sequences, roughly 10% of them detected once, and roughly 3.9% sits in the top ten.

The chain has TRBV20-1 and TRBJ1-1; D gene unclear. The receptor was derived from a human donor who donated a stem cell graft to a child with acute myeloid leukemia. Sequenced here: PBMCs from the stem cell graft donor, sampled from the stem cell graft. The CDR3 DNA sequence: TGCAGTGCTAGGAGGAGGAGCGCTGAAGCTTTCTTT. It is translated as CSARRRSAEAFF.